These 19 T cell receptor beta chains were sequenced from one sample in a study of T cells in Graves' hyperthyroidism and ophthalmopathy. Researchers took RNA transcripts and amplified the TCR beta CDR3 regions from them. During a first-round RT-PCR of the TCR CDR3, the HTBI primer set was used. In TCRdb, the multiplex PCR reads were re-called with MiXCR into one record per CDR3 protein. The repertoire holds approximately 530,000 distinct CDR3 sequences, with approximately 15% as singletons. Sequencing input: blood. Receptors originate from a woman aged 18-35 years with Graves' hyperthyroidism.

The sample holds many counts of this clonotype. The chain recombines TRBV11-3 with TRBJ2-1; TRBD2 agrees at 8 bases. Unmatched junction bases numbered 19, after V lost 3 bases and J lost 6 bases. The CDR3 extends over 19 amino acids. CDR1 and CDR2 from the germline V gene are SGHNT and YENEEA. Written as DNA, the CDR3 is TGTGCCAGCAGCTTTCCGAGGGTAGCGGGGAGACTCGGTGGCAATGAGCAGTTCTTC. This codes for CASSFPRVAGRLGGNEQFF.

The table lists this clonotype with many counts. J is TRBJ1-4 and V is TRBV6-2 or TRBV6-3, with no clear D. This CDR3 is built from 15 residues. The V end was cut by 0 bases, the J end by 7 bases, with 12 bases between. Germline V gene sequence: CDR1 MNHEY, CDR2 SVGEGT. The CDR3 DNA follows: TGTGCCAGCAGTTACTCGACGGACTCCGCTGAAAAACTGTTTTTT. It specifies CASSYSTDSAEKLFF.

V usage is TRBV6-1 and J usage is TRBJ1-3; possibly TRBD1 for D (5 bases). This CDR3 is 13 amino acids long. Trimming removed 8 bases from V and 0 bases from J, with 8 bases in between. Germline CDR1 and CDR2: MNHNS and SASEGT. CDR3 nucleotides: TGTGCCAGCCCCGGGGGCTCTGGAAACACCATATATTTT. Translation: CASPGGSGNTIYF.

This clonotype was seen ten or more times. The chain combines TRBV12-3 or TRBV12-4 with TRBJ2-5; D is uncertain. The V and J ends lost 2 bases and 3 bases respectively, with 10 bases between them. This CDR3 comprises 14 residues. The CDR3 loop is CASSLRAAEETQYF. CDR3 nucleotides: TGTGCCAGCAGTTTACGCGCCGCCGAAGAGACCCAGTACTTC.

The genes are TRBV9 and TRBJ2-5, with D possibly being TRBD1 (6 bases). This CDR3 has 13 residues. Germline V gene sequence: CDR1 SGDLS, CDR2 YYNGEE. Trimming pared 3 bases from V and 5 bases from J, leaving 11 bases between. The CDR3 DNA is TGTGCCAGCAGCGGGACAGACTGGGAGACCCAGTACTTC. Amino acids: CASSGTDWETQYF. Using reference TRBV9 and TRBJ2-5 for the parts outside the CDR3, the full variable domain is DSGVTQTPKHLITATGQRVTLRCSPRSGDLSVYWYQQSLDQGLQFLIQYYNGEERAKGNILERFSAQQFPDLHSELNLSSLELGDSALYFCASSGTDWETQYFGPGTRLLVL.

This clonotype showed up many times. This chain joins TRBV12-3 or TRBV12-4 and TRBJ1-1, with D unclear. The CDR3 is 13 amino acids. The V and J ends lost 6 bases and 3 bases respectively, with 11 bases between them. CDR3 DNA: TGTGCCAGCAGCTCGGTCTGGGACACTGAAGCTTTCTTT. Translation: CASSSVWDTEAFF.

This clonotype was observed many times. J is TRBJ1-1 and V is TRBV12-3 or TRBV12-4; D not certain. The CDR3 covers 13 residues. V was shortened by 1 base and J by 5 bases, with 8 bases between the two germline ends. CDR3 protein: CASSLGVGTEAFF. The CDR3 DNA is TGTGCCAGCAGTTTAGGGGTAGGAACTGAAGCTTTCTTT.

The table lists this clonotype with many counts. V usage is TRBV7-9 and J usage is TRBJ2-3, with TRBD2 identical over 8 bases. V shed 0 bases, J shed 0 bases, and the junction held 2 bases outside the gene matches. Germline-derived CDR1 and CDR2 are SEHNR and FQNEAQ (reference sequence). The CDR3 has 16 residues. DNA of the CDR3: TGTGCCAGCAGCTTAGCGAGCGGGGGTAGCACAGATACGCAGTATTTT. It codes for CASSLASGGSTDTQYF.

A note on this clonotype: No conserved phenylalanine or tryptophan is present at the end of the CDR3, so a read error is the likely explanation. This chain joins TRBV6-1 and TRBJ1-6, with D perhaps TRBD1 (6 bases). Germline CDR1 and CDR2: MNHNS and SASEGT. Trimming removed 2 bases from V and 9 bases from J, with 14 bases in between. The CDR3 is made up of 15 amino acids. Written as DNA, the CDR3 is TGTGCCAGCAGTGAAATTCGCAGGGGCCGTTCACCCCTCCACCTT. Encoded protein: CASSEIRRGRSPLHL.

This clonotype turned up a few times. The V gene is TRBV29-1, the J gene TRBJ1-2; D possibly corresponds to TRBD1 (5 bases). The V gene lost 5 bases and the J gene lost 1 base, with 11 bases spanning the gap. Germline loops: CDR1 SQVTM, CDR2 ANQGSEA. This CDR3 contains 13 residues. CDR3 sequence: CSVSRGINYGYTF. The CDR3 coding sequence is TGCAGCGTTTCGCGGGGCATTAACTATGGCTACACCTTC.

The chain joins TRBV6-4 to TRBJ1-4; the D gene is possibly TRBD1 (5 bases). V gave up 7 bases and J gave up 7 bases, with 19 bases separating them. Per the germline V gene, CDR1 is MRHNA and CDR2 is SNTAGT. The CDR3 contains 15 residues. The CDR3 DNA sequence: TGTGCCAGCATCAATGAGTTAAGGGGATTTGAAAAACTGTTTTTT. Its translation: CASINELRGFEKLFF.

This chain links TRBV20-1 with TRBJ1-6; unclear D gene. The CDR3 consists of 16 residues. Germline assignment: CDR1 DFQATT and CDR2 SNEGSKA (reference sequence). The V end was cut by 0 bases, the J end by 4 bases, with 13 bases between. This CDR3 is CSARELLRGYNSPLHF. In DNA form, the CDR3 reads TGCAGTGCTAGAGAATTACTCCGGGGTTATAATTCACCCCTCCACTTT.

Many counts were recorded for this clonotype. The CDR3: CSAREVMGGSLETQYF. As DNA, the CDR3 is TGCAGTGCTAGAGAAGTCATGGGAGGGTCGTTGGAGACCCAGTACTTC. V usage is TRBV20-1 and J usage is TRBJ2-5; 7 positions agree with TRBD2. The CDR3 is 16 residues long. Germline CDR1 DFQATT, CDR2 SNEGSKA (reference sequence). Unmatched junction bases numbered 12, after V lost 0 bases and J lost 5 bases.

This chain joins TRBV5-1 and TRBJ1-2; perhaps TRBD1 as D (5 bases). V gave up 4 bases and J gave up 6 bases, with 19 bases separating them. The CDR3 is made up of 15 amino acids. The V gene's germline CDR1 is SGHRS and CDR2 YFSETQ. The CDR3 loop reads CASSLQTRARDGYTF. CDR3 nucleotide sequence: TGCGCCAGCAGCCTCCAAACCAGGGCCCGGGATGGCTACACCTTC.

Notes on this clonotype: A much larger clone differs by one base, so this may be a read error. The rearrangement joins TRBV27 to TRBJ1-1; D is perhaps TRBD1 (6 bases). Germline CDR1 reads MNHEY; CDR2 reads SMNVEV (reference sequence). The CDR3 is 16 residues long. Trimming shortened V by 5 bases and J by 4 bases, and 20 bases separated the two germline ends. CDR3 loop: CASSLRPGHWSTEAFF. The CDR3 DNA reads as TGTGCCAGCAGTCTACGCCCGGGACACTGGAGCACTGAAGCTTTCTTT.

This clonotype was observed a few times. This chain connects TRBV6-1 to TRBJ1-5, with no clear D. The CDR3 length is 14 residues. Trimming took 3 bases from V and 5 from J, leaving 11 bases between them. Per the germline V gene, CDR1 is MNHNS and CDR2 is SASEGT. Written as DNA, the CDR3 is TGTGCCAGCAGTGAGGAGGGTTCGGATCAGCCCCAGCATTTT. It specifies CASSEEGSDQPQHF.

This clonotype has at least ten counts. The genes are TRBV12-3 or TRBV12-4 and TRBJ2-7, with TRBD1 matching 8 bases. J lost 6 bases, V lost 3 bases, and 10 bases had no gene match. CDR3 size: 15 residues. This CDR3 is CASSFQVQGAGEQYF. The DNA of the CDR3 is TGTGCCAGCAGTTTTCAGGTCCAGGGGGCAGGCGAGCAGTACTTC.

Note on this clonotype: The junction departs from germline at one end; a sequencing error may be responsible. The CDR3 sequence: CASLRGGMSYNERFF. The CDR3 DNA is TGTGCCAGCTTGCGGGGCGGCATGTCCTACAATGAGCGGTTCTTC. This chain uses TRBV18 with TRBJ2-1; the D gene is possibly TRBD2 (6 bases). The CDR3 sequence is 15 residues long. Germline CDR1 and CDR2: KGHSH and LQKENI.

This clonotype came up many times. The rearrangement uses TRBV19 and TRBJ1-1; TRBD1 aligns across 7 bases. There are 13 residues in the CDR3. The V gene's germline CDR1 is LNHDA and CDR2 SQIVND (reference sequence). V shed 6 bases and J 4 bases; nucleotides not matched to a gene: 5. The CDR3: CASSPTGSTEAFF. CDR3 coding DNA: TGTGCCAGTAGCCCGACAGGGAGCACTGAAGCTTTCTTT. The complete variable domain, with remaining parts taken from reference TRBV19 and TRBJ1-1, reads DGGITQSPKYLFRKEGQNVTLSCEQNLNHDAMYWYRQDPGQGLRLIYYSQIVNDFQKGDIAEGYSVSREKKESFPLTVTSAQKNPTAFYLCASSPTGSTEAFFGQGTRLTVV.